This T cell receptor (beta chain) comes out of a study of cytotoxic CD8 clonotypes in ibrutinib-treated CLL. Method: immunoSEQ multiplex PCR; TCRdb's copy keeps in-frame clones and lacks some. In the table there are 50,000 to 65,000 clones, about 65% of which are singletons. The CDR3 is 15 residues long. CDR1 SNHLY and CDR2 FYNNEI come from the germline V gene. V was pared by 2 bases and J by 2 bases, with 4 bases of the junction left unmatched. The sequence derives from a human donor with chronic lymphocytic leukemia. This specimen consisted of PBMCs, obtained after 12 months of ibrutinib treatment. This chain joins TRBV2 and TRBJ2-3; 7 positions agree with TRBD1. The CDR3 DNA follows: TGTGCCAGCAGTGAACCCGGGACAGTCACAGATACGCAGTATTTT. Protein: CASSEPGTVTDTQYF.